This passage covers 31 T cell receptor beta chains from one sample sequenced in a study of T cells in tuberculosis. Regarding time point: new active TB diagnosis, blood taken before or within 7 days of starting treatment. Here immunoSEQ multiplex PCR was the method, and the copy in TCRdb shows in-frame clones only, minus some. The sample holds roughly 34,000 clones, around 88% seen once. The sequences come from PBMCs, collected at tuberculosis diagnosis. The source is an adult with tuberculosis.

The V call is TRBV28, the J call TRBJ1-1; 7 nucleotides align to TRBD1. CDR1 MDHEN and CDR2 SYDVKM come from the germline V gene. The CDR3 runs 15 residues. The ends lost 6 bases at V and 0 bases at J; junction bases unmatched: 7. The DNA for the CDR3 is TGTGCCAGCAGGCAGACAGGGTATTTGAACACTGAAGCTTTCTTT. This codes for CASRQTGYLNTEAFF.

J is TRBJ1-4 and V is TRBV27; D remains ambiguous. The ends were cut back, 2 bases at V and 2 bases at J, with 6 bases in the middle. The CDR3 has 14 residues. From germline, CDR1 is MNHEY and CDR2 SMNVEV (reference sequence). The CDR3 region is CASSLTRTNEKLFF. The CDR3 DNA reads as TGTGCCAGCAGTTTAACGCGGACTAATGAAAAACTGTTTTTT.

This chain links TRBV5-1 with TRBJ2-7; possible D gene TRBD2, 5 bases. This CDR3 is built from 15 residues. V dropped 4 bases and J dropped 4 bases, with 18 bases sitting between them. Germline V gene lookup returns CDR1 SGHRS and CDR2 YFSETQ. The CDR3, as DNA: TGCGCCAGCAGCCGGGGATCCTCGACCGAATACGAGCAGTACTTC. Residues: CASSRGSSTEYEQYF.

By sample share, this clone is medium-sized. The V call is TRBV5-1, the J call TRBJ2-7; TRBD1 is a possible D gene (6 bases). This CDR3 is built from 14 residues. CDR1 and CDR2 from the germline V gene are SGHRS and YFSETQ. Trimming removed 4 bases from V and 6 bases from J, with 17 bases in between. The CDR3 protein is CASSQGGRGSEQYF. For the CDR3, the DNA is TGCGCCAGCAGCCAAGGAGGCAGGGGTAGCGAGCAGTACTTC.

This clone came up a few times. The rearrangement joins TRBV19 to TRBJ2-7; 8 bases map to TRBD2. There are 15 residues in the CDR3. Trimming took 3 bases from V and 2 from J; bases not matched to a gene: 6. The germline V gene has CDR1 LNHDA and CDR2 SQIVND (reference sequence). CDR3 nucleotide sequence: TGTGCCAGTAGTATCGGGGCGGGAGGTCCCTACGAGCAGTACTTC. It yields the protein CASSIGAGGPYEQYF.

This chain links TRBV4-1 with TRBJ1-5; TRBD1 aligns across 10 bases. This CDR3 has 19 residues. Germline V CDR1 and CDR2: MGHRA, YSYEKL. Trimming cost V 0 bases and J 2 bases; bases outside gene matches: 10. This chain's CDR3 is CASSQDGRTGGHGNQPQHF. CDR3 DNA: TGCGCCAGCAGCCAAGATGGAAGGACAGGGGGACATGGCAATCAGCCCCAGCATTTT.

The genes are TRBV7-8 and TRBJ2-7; a possible D gene is TRBD2 (5 bases). The CDR3 contains 15 residues. Per the germline V gene, CDR1 is SGHVS and CDR2 is FQNEAQ. Between the trimmed V and J ends, which lost 4 bases and 0 bases, there was a span of 13 bases. CDR3 sequence reads: CASSSKSGSSYEQYF. CDR3 DNA sequence: TGTGCCAGCAGCTCTAAAAGCGGTAGCTCCTACGAGCAGTACTTC.

The chain couples TRBV19 to TRBJ2-1; D is perhaps TRBD2 (5 bases). This CDR3 has 15 residues. Deletions cut 7 bases from V and 7 bases from J, with 20 bases between. Germline lookup yields CDR1 LNHDA and CDR2 SQIVND (reference sequence). CDR3: CASKGGSSDVNEQFF. The CDR3 nucleotides read TGTGCCAGTAAAGGTGGGAGCTCGGACGTAAATGAGCAGTTCTTC.

The chain uses TRBV19 and TRBJ1-4; 7 bases are shared with TRBD1. The CDR3 length is 17 residues. Unmatched junction bases numbered 7, after V lost 3 bases and J lost 0 bases. Germline CDR1 is LNHDA and CDR2 is SQIVND (reference sequence). The DNA of the CDR3 is TGTGCCAGTAGTATCCCGGGACAGAGGGCAACTAATGAAAAACTGTTTTTT. The encoded protein is CASSIPGQRATNEKLFF.

The chain couples TRBV27 to TRBJ2-2, with a tentative D call TRBD1 (5 bases). V was cut by 7 bases and J by 5 bases, with 17 bases left in between. The CDR3 has 15 amino acids. Germline CDR1 reads MNHEY; CDR2 reads SMNVEV (reference sequence). The CDR3 sequence is CASTVQPGWTGELFF. The DNA of the CDR3 is TGTGCCAGCACCGTCCAACCAGGGTGGACCGGGGAGCTGTTTTTT.

The rearrangement links TRBV23-1 to TRBJ2-1, with unresolved D. TRBV23-1 belongs to the ORF category, with a function that is uncertain. This CDR3 has 15 residues. Trimming cost V 4 bases and J 1 base, with 11 bases left between them. CDR3 nucleotides: TGCGCCAGCAGTCCCTGGCGGCAGTCCTACAATGAGCAGTTCTTC. It translates to CASSPWRQSYNEQFF.

The V gene is TRBV6-5, the J gene TRBJ1-1; D call uncertain. The germline V gene has CDR1 MNHEY and CDR2 SVGAGI. The CDR3 length is 13 residues. The germline V and J ends were trimmed by 4 bases and 2 bases, with 8 bases remaining between them. The CDR3 DNA reads as TGTGCCAGCAGTTCGGGGATCAACACTGAAGCTTTCTTT. Translation: CASSSGINTEAFF.

The V call is TRBV13, the J call TRBJ2-1; a weak D match, TRBD2 (5 bases). V gave up 4 bases and J gave up 3 bases, with 10 bases separating them. Per germline, CDR1 PRHDT and CDR2 FYEKMQ (reference sequence). The length of the CDR3 is 14 residues. For the CDR3, the DNA is TGTGCCAGCAGCTCCGCCCGGGACTACAATGAGCAGTTCTTC. Translated: CASSSARDYNEQFF.

The chain is built from TRBV2 and TRBJ2-7; 7 positions agree with TRBD1. Trimming took 0 bases from V and 6 from J; bases not matched to a gene: 8. Germline V lookup: CDR1 SNHLY, CDR2 FYNNEI. The CDR3 is 15 amino acids. The CDR3 nucleotides read TGTGCCAGCAGTGAAGCAGGGGGCGCATCCCTCGAGCAGTACTTC. Amino acid sequence: CASSEAGGASLEQYF.

The chain recombines TRBV19 with TRBJ2-4; D unresolved. V lost 5 bases and J 0 bases, leaving 8 bases between the germline ends. CDR1 is LNHDA, CDR2 SQIVND, per germline (reference sequence). This CDR3 has 14 residues. The CDR3 DNA reads as TGTGCCAGTAGTCACCCGGGAGCCAAAAACATTCAGTACTTC. It specifies CASSHPGAKNIQYF.

The CDR3 nucleotides read TGTGCCTGGGGGACAGGAATGAACACTGAAGCTTTCTTT. Its translation is CAWGTGMNTEAFF. The chain has TRBV30 and TRBJ1-1; 8 bases fit TRBD1. V lost 5 bases, J lost 0 bases, and 2 bases stayed unmatched. Germline V gene sequence: CDR1 GTSNPN, CDR2 SVGIG (reference sequence). The CDR3 is 13 residues long.

This chain joins TRBV7-8 and TRBJ2-2; maybe TRBD1 (6 bases). Germline V lookup: CDR1 SGHVS, CDR2 FQNEAQ. The CDR3 totals 16 residues. Trimming left V 5 bases short and J 7 bases short, with 20 bases between. CDR3 bases: TGTGCCAGCAGCAAACCCGACAGGTCACCCAACGGGGAGCTGTTTTTT. It encodes CASSKPDRSPNGELFF.

V usage is TRBV6-4 and J usage is TRBJ2-1; 12 nucleotides align to TRBD2. The germline V gene encodes CDR1 MRHNA and CDR2 SNTAGT. The J segment lost 9 bases and the V segment lost 0 bases, leaving 6 bases of the junction unmatched. The CDR3 contains 16 residues. CDR3 protein: CASSDSASGGAVEQFF. Written as DNA, the CDR3 is TGTGCCAGCAGTGACTCGGCTAGCGGGGGGGCTGTTGAGCAGTTCTTC.

The rearrangement uses TRBV6-5 and TRBJ2-4; D perhaps matches TRBD1 (7 bases). V lost 5 bases, J lost 3 bases, and 11 bases lay in between. Germline CDR1 MNHEY, CDR2 SVGAGI. The CDR3 has 14 amino acids. In nucleotides, the CDR3 is TGTGCCAGCAGTACCCAGGGGGGCAAAAACATTCAGTACTTC. It is translated as CASSTQGGKNIQYF.

The chain is built from TRBV7-9 and TRBJ2-7; no firm D call. Looked up from germline, CDR1 is SEHNR and CDR2 is FQNEAQ (reference sequence). V shed 4 bases and J shed 5 bases, with 12 bases lying between them. The CDR3 extends over 13 amino acids. This CDR3 is CASSSITVHEQYF. CDR3 DNA: TGTGCCAGCAGCTCCATAACGGTCCACGAGCAGTACTTC. The full variable domain, completed using reference TRBV7-9 and TRBJ2-7, is DTGVSQNPRHKITKRGQNVTFRCDPISEHNRLYWYRQTLGQGPEFLTYFQNEAQLEKSRLLSDRFSAERPKGSFSTLEIQRTEQGDSAMYLCASSSITVHEQYFGPGTRLTVT.

This chain links TRBV5-6 with TRBJ1-4; TRBD1 agrees at 8 bases. Germline V CDR1 and CDR2: SGHDT, YYEEEE. Germline trimming cut 3 bases from V and 1 base from J; bases unmatched to any gene: 5. The CDR3 runs to 16 residues. CDR3 in amino acids: CASSSDRVRTNEKLFF. The CDR3 DNA reads TGTGCCAGCAGCTCGGACAGGGTTCGAACTAATGAAAAACTGTTTTTT.

The chain carries TRBV30 and TRBJ1-2, with D maybe TRBD1 (5 bases). Trimming took 3 bases from V and 4 from J, leaving 9 bases between them. Germline CDR1 and CDR2: GTSNPN and SVGIG (reference sequence). The length of the CDR3 is 12 residues. The CDR3 is CAWSAGGYGYTF. The CDR3 bases are TGTGCCTGGAGCGCGGGGGGCTATGGCTACACCTTC.

This chain connects TRBV27 to TRBJ2-2, with 7 bases that match TRBD1. Germline V gene data show CDR1 as MNHEY and CDR2 as SMNVEV (reference sequence). V gave up 2 bases and J gave up 0 bases; unmatched junction bases: 3. The CDR3 sequence is 16 residues long. CDR3 DNA sequence: TGTGCCAGCAGTTTACGGGACAGACCGAACACCGGGGAGCTGTTTTTT. Translation gives CASSLRDRPNTGELFF.

This clone was found a few times. V and J are TRBV7-8 and TRBJ2-7; D unclear. The germline V gene encodes CDR1 SGHVS and CDR2 FQNEAQ. V was trimmed by 1 base and J by 4 bases, leaving 8 bases between them. The CDR3 totals 13 residues. The CDR3 nucleotides read TGTGCCAGCAGCTTAGGATACTCGTACGAGCAGTACTTC. Translating it yields CASSLGYSYEQYF. Full variable domain (outside the CDR3, taken from reference TRBV7-8 and TRBJ2-7): GAGVSQSPRYKVAKRGQDVALRCDPISGHVSLFWYQQALGQGPEFLTYFQNEAQLDKSGLPSDRFFAERPEGSVSTLKIQRTQQEDSAVYLCASSLGYSYEQYFGPGTRLTVT.

The chain recombines TRBV5-4 with TRBJ2-4, with D possibly matching TRBD2 (5 bases). Germline V gene data show CDR1 as SGHNT and CDR2 as YYREEE (reference sequence). The CDR3 is made up of 16 amino acids. Trimming took off 0 bases at V and 0 bases at J, with 10 bases between the two ends. CDR3 bases: TGTGCCAGCAGCTTGGCCTCAGGACTAGCCAAAAACATTCAGTACTTC. The encoded protein is CASSLASGLAKNIQYF. Full variable domain (outside the CDR3, taken from reference TRBV5-4 and TRBJ2-4): ETGVTQSPTHLIKTRGQQVTLRCSSQSGHNTVSWYQQALGQGPQFIFQYYREEENGRGNFPPRFSGLQFPNYSSELNVNALELDDSALYLCASSLASGLAKNIQYFGAGTRLSVL.

V usage is TRBV10-2 and J usage is TRBJ2-3; D may be TRBD2 (6 bases). This CDR3 has 15 amino acids. V was clipped by 5 bases and J by 1 base, with 13 bases between them. Germline lookup yields CDR1 WSHSY and CDR2 SAAADI. The CDR3 spells CASSLATRGTDTQYF. CDR3 bases: TGCGCCAGCAGTTTGGCGACTAGGGGCACAGATACGCAGTATTTT.

V and J are TRBV7-8 and TRBJ2-7, with 8 bases identical to TRBD1. Per germline, CDR1 SGHVS and CDR2 FQNEAQ. This CDR3 spans 11 amino acids. The junction had 4 bases not matched to a gene; V was cut back by 10 bases and J by 5 bases. The CDR3 loop reads CATQGADEQYF. DNA for the CDR3: TGTGCCACCCAGGGGGCAGACGAGCAGTACTTC.

The chain couples TRBV5-1 to TRBJ1-3; a weak D match, TRBD1 (6 bases). V was clipped by 0 bases and J by 1 base, with 17 bases between them. Germline CDR1 is SGHRS and CDR2 is YFSETQ. This CDR3 is built from 18 residues. The CDR3 nucleotides read TGCGCCAGCAGCTTGGCCGGGGGGGCGCGCCTTTCTGGAAACACCATATATTTT. Protein sequence: CASSLAGGARLSGNTIYF. Full variable domain (remainder filled in from reference TRBV5-1 and TRBJ1-3): KAGVTQTPRYLIKTRGQQVTLSCSPISGHRSVSWYQQTPGQGLQFLFEYFSETQRNKGNFPGRFSGRQFSNSRSEMNVSTLELGDSALYLCASSLAGGARLSGNTIYFGEGSWLTVV.

This chain joins TRBV9 and TRBJ1-2, with 10 bases matching TRBD1. With 3 bases clipped from V and 6 bases from J, the junction kept 5 bases outside the gene matches. Germline loops: CDR1 SGDLS, CDR2 YYNGEE. CDR3 size: 14 residues. The CDR3 bases are TGTGCCAGCAGCGCCCCCGGGACAGGGGATGGCTACACCTTC. It specifies CASSAPGTGDGYTF.

The chain is built from TRBV6-6 and TRBJ2-1, with TRBD2 matching 12 bases. J lost 7 bases, V lost 5 bases, and 9 bases had no gene match. The CDR3 is 16 amino acids. Germline V gives CDR1 MNHNY, CDR2 SVGAGI (reference sequence). CDR3 sequence: CASSTTLAGGGNEQFF. Here the CDR3 DNA reads TGTGCCAGCAGTACCACCCTAGCGGGAGGGGGAAATGAGCAGTTCTTC.

This chain connects TRBV30 to TRBJ1-1; D perhaps matches TRBD1 (5 bases). CDR3 length equals 14 residues. CDR1 is GTSNPN and CDR2 is SVGIG in the germline V gene (reference sequence). Trimming left V 2 bases short and J 5 bases short, with 15 bases between. The CDR3 nucleotides are TGTGCCTGGAGTAACGTCAGGGAAGGGACTGAAGCTTTCTTT. Translating it yields CAWSNVREGTEAFF.